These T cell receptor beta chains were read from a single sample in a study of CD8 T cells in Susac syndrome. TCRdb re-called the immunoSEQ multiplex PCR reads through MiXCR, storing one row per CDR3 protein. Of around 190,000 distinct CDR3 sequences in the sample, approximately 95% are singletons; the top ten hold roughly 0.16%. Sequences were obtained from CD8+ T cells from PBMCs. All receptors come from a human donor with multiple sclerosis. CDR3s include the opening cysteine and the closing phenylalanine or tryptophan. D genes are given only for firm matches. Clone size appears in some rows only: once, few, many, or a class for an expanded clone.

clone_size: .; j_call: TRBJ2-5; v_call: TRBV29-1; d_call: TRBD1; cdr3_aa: CSVEDLARGSGETQYF; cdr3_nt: TGCAGCGTTGAAGATCTTGCCAGGGGGTCAGGGGAGACCCAGTACTTC
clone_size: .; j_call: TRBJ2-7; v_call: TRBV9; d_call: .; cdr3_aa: CASSPRNRAYEQYF; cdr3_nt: TGTGCCAGCAGCCCGCGGAACAGGGCCTACGAGCAGTACTTC
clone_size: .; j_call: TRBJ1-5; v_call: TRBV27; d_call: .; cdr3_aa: CASRLTGFDQPQHF; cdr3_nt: TGTGCCAGCAGACTTACAGGGTTTGATCAGCCCCAGCATTTT
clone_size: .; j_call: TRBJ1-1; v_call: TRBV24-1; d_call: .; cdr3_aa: CATSDLPPGLNTEAFF; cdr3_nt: TGTGCCACCAGTGATTTGCCCCCTGGTTTGAACACTGAAGCTTTCTTT
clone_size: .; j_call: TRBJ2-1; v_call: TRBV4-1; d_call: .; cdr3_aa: CASSLRGATSYNEQFF; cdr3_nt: TGCGCCAGCAGCCTCAGGGGCGCCACCTCCTACAATGAGCAGTTCTTC
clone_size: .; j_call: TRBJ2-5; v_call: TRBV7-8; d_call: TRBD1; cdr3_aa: CASSSSRRDRGIAGVETQYF; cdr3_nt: TGTGCCAGCAGCTCTTCACGCCGGGACAGGGGGATAGCGGGAGTGGAGACCCAGTACTTC
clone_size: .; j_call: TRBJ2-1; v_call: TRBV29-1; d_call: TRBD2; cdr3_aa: CSVDGRLAGVKGNEQFF; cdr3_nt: TGCAGCGTTGATGGGAGACTAGCGGGGGTTAAAGGTAATGAGCAGTTCTTC
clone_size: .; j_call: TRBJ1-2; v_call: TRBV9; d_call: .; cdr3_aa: CASSVGRWGYTF; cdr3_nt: TGTGCCAGCAGCGTAGGTCGCTGGGGCTACACCTTC
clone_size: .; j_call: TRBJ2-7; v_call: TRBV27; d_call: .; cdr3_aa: CASSYAGTDYEQYF; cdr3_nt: TGTGCCAGCAGTTATGCAGGGACTGACTACGAGCAGTACTTC
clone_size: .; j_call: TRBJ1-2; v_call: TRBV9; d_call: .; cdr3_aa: CASSVVEGRGYTF; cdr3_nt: TGTGCCAGCAGCGTAGTCGAGGGGCGCGGCTACACCTTC
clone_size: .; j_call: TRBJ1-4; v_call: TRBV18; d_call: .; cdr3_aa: CASPYSPRQVNEKLFF; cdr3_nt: TGTGCCAGCCCGTATTCCCCGAGACAAGTAAATGAAAAACTGTTTTTT
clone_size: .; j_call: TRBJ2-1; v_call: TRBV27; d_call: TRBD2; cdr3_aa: CASSLLASGGFYNEQFF; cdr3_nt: TGTGCCAGCAGTTTATTGGCTAGCGGAGGTTTCTACAATGAGCAGTTCTTC
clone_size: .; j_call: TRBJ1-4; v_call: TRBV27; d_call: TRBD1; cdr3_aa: CASSDGQGLGEKLFF; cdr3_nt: TGTGCCAGCAGTGACGGACAGGGGCTGGGTGAAAAACTGTTTTTT
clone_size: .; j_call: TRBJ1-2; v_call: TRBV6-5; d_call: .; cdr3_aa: CASSYSSWGRAEGYTF; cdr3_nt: TGTGCCAGCAGTTACTCGTCTTGGGGCAGGGCGGAAGGCTACACCTTC
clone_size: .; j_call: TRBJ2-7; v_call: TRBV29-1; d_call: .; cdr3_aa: CSVVSGAKDTLSYEQYF; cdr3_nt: TGCAGCGTTGTATCGGGGGCTAAAGATACCCTCTCCTACGAGCAGTACTTC
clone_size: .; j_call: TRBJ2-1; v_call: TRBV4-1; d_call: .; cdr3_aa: CASSPGTHNEQFF; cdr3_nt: TGCGCCAGCAGCCCGGGGACGCACAATGAGCAGTTCTTC
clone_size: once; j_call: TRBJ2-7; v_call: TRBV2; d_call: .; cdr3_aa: CASRQGISYEQYF; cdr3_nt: TGTGCCAGCAGGCAGGGGATATCCTACGAGCAGTACTTC
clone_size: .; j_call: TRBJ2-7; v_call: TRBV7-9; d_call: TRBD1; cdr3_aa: CASSFRKDRDGDEQYF; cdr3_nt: TGTGCCAGCAGCTTCAGAAAGGACAGGGACGGGGACGAGCAGTACTTC
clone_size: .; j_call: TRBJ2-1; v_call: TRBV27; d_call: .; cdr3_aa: CASSLSSLALNEQFF; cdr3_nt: TGTGCCAGCAGTTTATCGTCGCTAGCGCTTAATGAGCAGTTCTTC
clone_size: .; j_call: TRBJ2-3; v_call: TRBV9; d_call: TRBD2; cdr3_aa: CASSVRSGSVTDTQYF; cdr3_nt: TGTGCCAGCAGCGTACGAAGCGGGAGCGTGACAGATACGCAGTATTTT
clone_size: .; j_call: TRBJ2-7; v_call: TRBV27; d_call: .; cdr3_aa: CASISLSGSSSYEQYF; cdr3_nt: TGTGCCAGCATTTCACTTTCGGGATCCTCCTCCTACGAGCAGTACTTC
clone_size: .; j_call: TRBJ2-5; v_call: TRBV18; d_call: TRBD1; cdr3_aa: CASSGRDRKETQYF; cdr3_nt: TGTGCCAGCTCAGGCCGGGACAGGAAAGAGACCCAGTACTTC
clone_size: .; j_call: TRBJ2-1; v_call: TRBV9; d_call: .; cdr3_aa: CASSVGAEQFF; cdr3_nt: TGTGCCAGCAGCGTTGGAGCAGAGCAGTTCTTC
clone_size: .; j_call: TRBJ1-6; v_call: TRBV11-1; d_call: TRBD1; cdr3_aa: CASSILPGGTHGSPLHF; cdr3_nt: TGTGCCAGCAGCATACTCCCAGGGGGGACTCATGGTTCACCCCTCCACTTT
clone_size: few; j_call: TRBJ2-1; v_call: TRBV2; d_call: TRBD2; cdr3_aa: CASSRAGVSNNEQFF; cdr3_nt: TGTGCCAGCAGCCGGGCGGGAGTCTCAAACAATGAGCAGTTCTTC
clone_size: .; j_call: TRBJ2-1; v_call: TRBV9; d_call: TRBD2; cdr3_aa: CASSASAAGWSHEQFF; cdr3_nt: TGTGCCAGCAGCGCCTCTGCAGCGGGATGGAGCCATGAGCAGTTCTTC
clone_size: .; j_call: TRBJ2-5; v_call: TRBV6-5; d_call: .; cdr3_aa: CASSYDSGETQYF; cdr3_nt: TGTGCCAGCAGTTACGACTCAGGAGAGACCCAGTACTTC
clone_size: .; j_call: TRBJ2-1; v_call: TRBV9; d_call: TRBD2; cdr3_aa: CASSVGAGVRNEQFF; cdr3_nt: TGTGCCAGCAGCGTAGGAGCGGGAGTCCGCAATGAGCAGTTCTTC
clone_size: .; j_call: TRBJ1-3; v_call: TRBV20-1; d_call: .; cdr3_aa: CSARDFSGNTIYF; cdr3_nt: TGCAGTGCCCGCGACTTCTCTGGAAACACCATATATTTT
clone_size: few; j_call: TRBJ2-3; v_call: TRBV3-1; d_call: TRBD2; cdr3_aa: CASSPGLANTDTQYF; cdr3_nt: TGTGCCAGCAGCCCTGGACTAGCAAACACAGATACGCAGTATTTT
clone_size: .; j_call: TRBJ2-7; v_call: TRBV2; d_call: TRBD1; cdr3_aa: CASSRSRTGYRYEQYF; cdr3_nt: TGTGCCAGCAGCCGCTCTCGGACAGGGTATCGGTACGAGCAGTACTTC
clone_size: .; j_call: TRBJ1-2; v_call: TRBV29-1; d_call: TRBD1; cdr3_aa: CSARQGAGSGYTF; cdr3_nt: TGCAGCGCCCGACAGGGGGCGGGGAGTGGCTACACCTTC
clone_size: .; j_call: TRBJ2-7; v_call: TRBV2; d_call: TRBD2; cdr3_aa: CARGVSGSPYEQYF; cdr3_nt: TGTGCCAGGGGGGTCAGCGGGAGCCCCTACGAGCAGTACTTC
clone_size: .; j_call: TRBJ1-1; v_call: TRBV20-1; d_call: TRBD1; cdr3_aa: CSARPSDRGALTEAFF; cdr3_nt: TGCAGTGCTAGACCTTCGGACAGGGGCGCCCTCACTGAAGCTTTCTTT
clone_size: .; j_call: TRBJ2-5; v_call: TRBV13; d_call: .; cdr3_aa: CASRRTEQETQYF; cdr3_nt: TGTGCCAGCCGACGGACGGAACAAGAGACCCAGTACTTC
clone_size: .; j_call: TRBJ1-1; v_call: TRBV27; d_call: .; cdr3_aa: CASSSNPSEQNTEAFF; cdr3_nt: TGTGCCAGCAGTTCCAACCCGTCAGAACAAAACACTGAAGCTTTCTTT
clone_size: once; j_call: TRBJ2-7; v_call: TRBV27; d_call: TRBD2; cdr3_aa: CASGSSGRTYEQYF; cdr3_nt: TGTGCCAGCGGGTCTAGCGGGAGAACCTACGAGCAGTACTTC
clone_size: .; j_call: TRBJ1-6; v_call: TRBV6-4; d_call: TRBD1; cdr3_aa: CASRTGSSYNSPLHF; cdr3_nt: TGTGCCAGCAGGACAGGGAGCTCCTATAATTCACCCCTCCACTTT
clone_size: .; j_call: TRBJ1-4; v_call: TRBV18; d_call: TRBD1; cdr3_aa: CASSPPSGTENEKLFF; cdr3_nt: TGTGCCAGCTCACCACCTTCCGGGACAGAAAATGAAAAACTGTTTTTT
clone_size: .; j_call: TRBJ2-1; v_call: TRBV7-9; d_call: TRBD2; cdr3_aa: CASSSPAGGPYNEQFF; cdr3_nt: TGTGCCAGCAGCTCCCCAGCGGGAGGGCCTTACAATGAGCAGTTCTTC
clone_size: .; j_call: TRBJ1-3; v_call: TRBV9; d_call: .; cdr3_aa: CASSVAGRSSGNTIYF; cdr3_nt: TGTGCCAGCAGCGTAGCAGGCAGAAGCTCTGGAAACACCATATATTTT
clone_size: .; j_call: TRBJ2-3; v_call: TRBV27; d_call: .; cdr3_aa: CASSLEPGGGTDTQYF; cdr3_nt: TGTGCCAGCAGTTTGGAGCCAGGGGGAGGGACAGATACGCAGTATTTT
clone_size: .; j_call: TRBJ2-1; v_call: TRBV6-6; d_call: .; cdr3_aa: CASSPGNIGNEQFF; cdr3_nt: TGTGCCAGCAGTCCAGGGAACATAGGCAATGAGCAGTTCTTC
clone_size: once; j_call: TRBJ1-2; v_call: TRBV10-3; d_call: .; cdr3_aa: CAISTRTGYTF; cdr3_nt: TGTGCCATCAGTACCCGGACTGGCTACACCTTC
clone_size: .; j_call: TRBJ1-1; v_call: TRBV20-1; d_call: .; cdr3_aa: CSARETGVTEAFF; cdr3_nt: TGCAGTGCTAGAGAGACGGGCGTCACTGAAGCTTTCTTT
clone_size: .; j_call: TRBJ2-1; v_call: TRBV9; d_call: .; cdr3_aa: CASSDGPLTYNEQFF; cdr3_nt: TGTGCCAGCAGCGACGGGCCCTTAACCTACAATGAGCAGTTCTTC
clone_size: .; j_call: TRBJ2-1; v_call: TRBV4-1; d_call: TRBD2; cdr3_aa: CASSQTTSGAVQNEQFF; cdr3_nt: TGCGCCAGCAGCCAGACGACTAGCGGGGCCGTACAAAATGAGCAGTTCTTC
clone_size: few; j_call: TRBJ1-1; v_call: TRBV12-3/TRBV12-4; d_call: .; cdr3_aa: CASSPGLNTEAFF; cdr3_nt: TGTGCCAGTTCGCCAGGGTTAAACACTGAAGCTTTCTTT
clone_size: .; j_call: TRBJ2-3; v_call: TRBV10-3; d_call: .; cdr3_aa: CATTDTQYF; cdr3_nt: TGTGCCACGACAGATACGCAGTATTTT
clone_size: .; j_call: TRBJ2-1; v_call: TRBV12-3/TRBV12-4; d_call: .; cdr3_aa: CASSLAYGQNYNEQFF; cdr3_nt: TGTGCCAGCAGTTTAGCTTATGGGCAGAACTACAATGAGCAGTTCTTC
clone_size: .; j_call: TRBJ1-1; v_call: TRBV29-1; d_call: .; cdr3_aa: CSVALMPAEAFF; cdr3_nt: TGCAGCGTTGCCTTGATGCCCGCTGAAGCTTTCTTT
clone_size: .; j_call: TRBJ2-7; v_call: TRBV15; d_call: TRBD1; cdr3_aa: CATSRDRGSNEQYF; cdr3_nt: TGTGCCACCAGCAGGGACAGGGGGTCTAACGAGCAGTACTTC
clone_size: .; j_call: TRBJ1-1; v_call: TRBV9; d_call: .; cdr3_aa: CASSAGSQHTEAFF; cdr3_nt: TGTGCCAGCAGCGCCGGTTCACAGCACACTGAAGCTTTCTTT
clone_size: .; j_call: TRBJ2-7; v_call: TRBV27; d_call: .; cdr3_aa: CASSLGNYYEQYF; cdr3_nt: TGTGCCAGCAGTTTGGGGAATTACTACGAGCAGTACTTC
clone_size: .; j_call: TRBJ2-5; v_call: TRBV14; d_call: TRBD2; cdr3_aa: CASSQDGRDQETQYF; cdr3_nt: TGTGCCAGCAGCCAAGACGGGAGGGACCAAGAGACCCAGTACTTC
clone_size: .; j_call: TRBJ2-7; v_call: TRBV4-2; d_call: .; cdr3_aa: CASSQGPSSTYEQYF; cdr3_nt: TGTGCCAGCAGCCAAGGTCCTAGCAGTACCTACGAGCAGTACTTC
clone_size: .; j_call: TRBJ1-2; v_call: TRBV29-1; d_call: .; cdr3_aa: CSVLDMNGYTF; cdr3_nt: TGCAGCGTCCTGGACATGAATGGCTACACCTTC